This T cell receptor beta chain was identified in a study of blood T cell repertoires in COVID-19. The CDR3 spans 13 residues. Trimming cost V 5 bases and J 2 bases, with 10 bases left between them. The assay was immunoSEQ multiplex PCR, and TCRdb's table has in-frame clones only and misses some. The sample contains 70,000 to 95,000 clones, around 78% of which appear only once. Only one count was recorded for this clone. This clonotype originated in a man in his sixties with COVID-19, enrolled during active disease. The sample was peripheral blood. The chain combines TRBV12-3 or TRBV12-4 with TRBJ2-7; TRBD1 might be the D (6 bases). The CDR3 DNA follows: TGTGCCAGCAGTCGGACAGCTCCCTACGAGCAGTACTTC. Translated: CASSRTAPYEQYF.